This T cell receptor beta chain was identified during a study of OX40 agonist ivuxolimab in advanced cancers. Study information: Patients' therapy was ivuxolimab, an antibody that acts as an agonist of OX40 (CD134). A diagnosis of hepatocellular carcinoma, melanoma, renal cell or head and neck cancer was present in dose-escalation patients.

Study-wide results and caveats: The antigens recognized by the expanded peripheral T cells, that is their antigen specificity, were not determined.

Data came from immunoSEQ multiplex PCR; TCRdb stores just in-frame clones and leaves some out. The sample has around 34,000 clones, 80% to 85% seen once. As for this clone: Its specificity is not known.

Trimming stripped 9 bases from V and 4 bases from J, with 14 bases between. The CDR3 consists of 13 residues. Germline V gene data show CDR1 as ENHRY and CDR2 as SYGVKD. The sequence was collected from an adult with an advanced solid tumor such as melanoma, head and neck, liver or kidney cancer. Sequencing was performed on CD4+ or CD8+ T cells sorted from blood, taken in a trial of the OX40 agonist ivuxolimab. The chain couples TRBV10-3 to TRBJ2-3; D might be TRBD1 (8 bases). The CDR3 sequence: CAIGQGGADTQYF. In DNA, the CDR3 is TGTGCCATTGGACAGGGAGGGGCAGATACGCAGTATTTT.